This T cell receptor (beta chain) was documented in a study of cytomegalovirus exposure and HLA in healthy donors. Findings of the study overall: Later on, a genetic analysis was performed. It linked a missense variant in DCLRE1C with V- and J-gene trimming of TCR beta.

13 Jbeta primers and 60 Vbeta primers were used for the PCR. Assay used: immunoSEQ multiplex PCR; TCRdb lists only in-frame clones, some missing. The sample lists 150,000 to 200,000 clones; about four fifths were seen once. Comment on this clone: Its antigen is currently unknown.

There are 14 residues in the CDR3. V lost 3 bases, J lost 4 bases, and 12 bases lay in between. The germline V gene has CDR1 MNHEY and CDR2 SMNVEV (reference sequence). The sequence came from a woman aged 30 to 39 in good health and CMV-seropositive. The genes are TRBV27 and TRBJ1-1; no definite D call. The sample was PBMCs. The CDR3 DNA reads TGTGCCAGCAGTTTGGGTGCAGCGACCACTGAAGCTTTCTTT. It encodes CASSLGAATTEAFF.